This T cell receptor (beta chain) came from a study of blood T cell repertoires in COVID-19. Turning to the study itself: Donors in the United States, Italy and Spain gave samples during acute or convalescent COVID-19. Sources were T cells, B-cell-depleted T cells, or PBMCs; the material itself was cDNA or gDNA.

As handled by the study authors: Nucleated cell number was recorded as an estimate derived from reference gene primer amplification. Here immunoSEQ multiplex PCR was the method, and the copy in TCRdb shows in-frame clones only, minus some. From that table come the V and J calls and clone size; the DNA was used to work out D and trimming. The table has approximately 100,000 clones, roughly 85% seen once. Trimming took 6 bases from V and 9 from J; bases not matched to a gene: 7. CDR3 length: 13 residues. Germline CDR1 and CDR2: SQVTM and ANQGSEA. The source is a man aged 65 to 79 with acute or convalescent COVID-19. The chain joins TRBV29-1 to TRBJ1-4, with TRBD1 matching over 10 bases. The sample was peripheral blood. Here the CDR3 reads CSVVTGGSKKLFF. The CDR3 bases are TGCAGCGTAGTGACAGGGGGCTCGAAAAAACTGTTTTTT.